This is a list of T cell receptor beta chains from one sample in a study of a mutant IDH1 vaccine in newly diagnosed glioma. Produced via immunoSEQ multiplex PCR; TCRdb's table is partial and in-frame only. The table shows 40,000 to 60,000 clones, with approximately 80% occurring only once. The antigens of these receptors remain unknown. The sequences come from PBMCs, collected from a glioma patient whose treatment included an IDH1 peptide vaccine. All receptors derive from a man between 35 and 55 years old with glioma. Both conserved end residues are part of each CDR3. A D gene is named only where the DNA matches it firmly. Size is stated for part of the rows, as once, few or many counts, or as a class when the clone is expanded.

v_call: TRBV10-1; clone_size: few; cdr3_length: 15; j_call: TRBJ2-1; d_call: -; cdr3_nt: TGCGCCAGCCGGAGACTCAAGGGGGATTCCCATGAGCAGTTCTTC; cdr3_aa: CASRRLKGDSHEQFF
v_call: TRBV10-2; clone_size: -; cdr3_length: 14; j_call: TRBJ2-4; d_call: TRBD2; cdr3_nt: TGCGCCAGCATCAGCGGGGTGGGATTGGACATTCAGTACTTC; cdr3_aa: CASISGVGLDIQYF
v_call: TRBV6-5; clone_size: -; cdr3_length: 12; j_call: TRBJ2-7; d_call: -; cdr3_nt: TGTGCCAGCACCGGGGCGGCATACGAGCAGTACTTC; cdr3_aa: CASTGAAYEQYF
v_call: TRBV25-1; clone_size: -; cdr3_length: 13; j_call: TRBJ2-2; d_call: -; cdr3_nt: TGTGCCAGCAGTGATGGGGGGCCCGGGGAGCTGTTTTTT; cdr3_aa: CASSDGGPGELFF
v_call: TRBV29-1; clone_size: -; cdr3_length: 12; j_call: TRBJ2-7; d_call: -; cdr3_nt: TGCAGCGCTACCAGGGGTAGCTACGAGCAGTACTTC; cdr3_aa: CSATRGSYEQYF
v_call: TRBV10-3; clone_size: -; cdr3_length: 12; j_call: TRBJ2-7; d_call: -; cdr3_nt: TGTGCCATCAGTGCAAGCTCCTACGAGCAGTACTTC; cdr3_aa: CAISASSYEQYF
v_call: TRBV13; clone_size: -; cdr3_length: 17; j_call: TRBJ2-7; d_call: -; cdr3_nt: TGTGCCAGCAGCCCAAGGACCCTTCTAACTGGCTCCTACGAGCAGTACTTC; cdr3_aa: CASSPRTLLTGSYEQYF
v_call: TRBV5-1; clone_size: -; cdr3_length: 16; j_call: TRBJ1-4; d_call: -; cdr3_nt: TGCGCCAGCAGCTTAGGTCCTATTGCAACTAATGAAAAACTGTTTTTT; cdr3_aa: CASSLGPIATNEKLFF
v_call: TRBV2; clone_size: -; cdr3_length: 13; j_call: TRBJ2-7; d_call: TRBD1; cdr3_nt: TGTGCCAGCAGTGACGGACAGGGTTACGAGCAGTACTTC; cdr3_aa: CASSDGQGYEQYF
v_call: TRBV29-1; clone_size: -; cdr3_length: 14; j_call: TRBJ2-5; d_call: TRBD1; cdr3_nt: TGCAGCGTTGGAGACAGGGAGATACAAGAGACCCAGTACTTC; cdr3_aa: CSVGDREIQETQYF
v_call: TRBV4-1; clone_size: -; cdr3_length: 14; j_call: TRBJ2-7; d_call: -; cdr3_nt: TGCGCCAGCAGCCCCTCATCACGCTCCTACGAGCAGTACTTC; cdr3_aa: CASSPSSRSYEQYF
v_call: TRBV5-1; clone_size: -; cdr3_length: 13; j_call: TRBJ2-2; d_call: TRBD2; cdr3_nt: TGCGCCAGCAGCTCGGGGGGTATCGGGGAGCTGTTTTTT; cdr3_aa: CASSSGGIGELFF
v_call: TRBV23-1; clone_size: -; cdr3_length: 11; j_call: TRBJ1-5; d_call: -; cdr3_nt: TGCGCCGGACCCTGGAGTCAGCCCCAGCATTTT; cdr3_aa: CAGPWSQPQHF
v_call: TRBV7-3; clone_size: -; cdr3_length: 14; j_call: TRBJ1-1; d_call: TRBD1; cdr3_nt: TGTGCCAGCAGCCAATCAGGGGGTAGCACTGAAGCTTTCTTT; cdr3_aa: CASSQSGGSTEAFF
v_call: TRBV27; clone_size: -; cdr3_length: 14; j_call: TRBJ2-7; d_call: TRBD1; cdr3_nt: TGTGCCAGCAGCCCGGACAGGGGGAATAACGAGCAGTACTTC; cdr3_aa: CASSPDRGNNEQYF
v_call: TRBV27; clone_size: -; cdr3_length: 13; j_call: TRBJ1-1; d_call: -; cdr3_nt: TGTGCCAGCAGTTACCGCCTCGGAGGAGAAGCTTTCTTT; cdr3_aa: CASSYRLGGEAFF
v_call: TRBV30; clone_size: -; cdr3_length: 14; j_call: TRBJ2-2; d_call: -; cdr3_nt: TGTGCCTGGAGGGGGGGCCAGATGACCGGGGAGCTGTTTTTT; cdr3_aa: CAWRGGQMTGELFF
v_call: TRBV27; clone_size: -; cdr3_length: 14; j_call: TRBJ2-3; d_call: -; cdr3_nt: TGTGCCAGCAGTTTGGGTCTTTACACAGATACGCAGTATTTT; cdr3_aa: CASSLGLYTDTQYF
v_call: TRBV2; clone_size: -; cdr3_length: 14; j_call: TRBJ1-2; d_call: -; cdr3_nt: TGTGCCAGCAGGTATCCGGGGTTTGACTATGGCTACACCTTC; cdr3_aa: CASRYPGFDYGYTF
v_call: TRBV9; clone_size: -; cdr3_length: 13; j_call: TRBJ1-2; d_call: -; cdr3_nt: TGTGCCAGCAGAGGGGGACTCTACTATGGCTACACCTTC; cdr3_aa: CASRGGLYYGYTF
v_call: TRBV5-4; clone_size: -; cdr3_length: 17; j_call: TRBJ2-7; d_call: TRBD2; cdr3_nt: TGTGCCAGCAGCCCTACCGGACTAGCCAACATGGCATACGAGCAGTACTTC; cdr3_aa: CASSPTGLANMAYEQYF
v_call: TRBV4-1; clone_size: -; cdr3_length: 16; j_call: TRBJ2-3; d_call: -; cdr3_nt: TGCGCCAGCAGCCAAGACCCCAGGTGGGGCACAGATACGCAGTATTTT; cdr3_aa: CASSQDPRWGTDTQYF
v_call: TRBV5-1; clone_size: -; cdr3_length: 15; j_call: TRBJ2-3; d_call: TRBD1; cdr3_nt: TGCGCCAGCAGCCGTCAGGGGGTTAGCACAGATACGCAGTATTTT; cdr3_aa: CASSRQGVSTDTQYF
v_call: TRBV15; clone_size: -; cdr3_length: 15; j_call: TRBJ1-6; d_call: -; cdr3_nt: TGTGCCACCAGCAGAGATCTTGGGGGGAATTCACCCCTCCACTTT; cdr3_aa: CATSRDLGGNSPLHF
v_call: TRBV7-8; clone_size: -; cdr3_length: 14; j_call: TRBJ2-5; d_call: TRBD2; cdr3_nt: TGTGCCAGCAGCCTGGGCGGGGGAGCGGAGACCCAGTACTTC; cdr3_aa: CASSLGGGAETQYF
v_call: TRBV7-9; clone_size: -; cdr3_length: 14; j_call: TRBJ1-1; d_call: -; cdr3_nt: TGTGCCAGCAGCTTACAGCAGGGTTTTGGTGAAGCTTTCTTT; cdr3_aa: CASSLQQGFGEAFF
v_call: TRBV7-9; clone_size: -; cdr3_length: 14; j_call: TRBJ2-3; d_call: -; cdr3_nt: TGTGCCAGCAGCATGACAACTAGTACCGATACGCAGTATTTT; cdr3_aa: CASSMTTSTDTQYF
v_call: TRBV19; clone_size: -; cdr3_length: 17; j_call: TRBJ1-5; d_call: TRBD1; cdr3_nt: TGTGCCAGTAGGGAAGGGCAAGCAGGGGGTAACAATCAGCCCCAGCATTTT; cdr3_aa: CASREGQAGGNNQPQHF
v_call: TRBV30; clone_size: -; cdr3_length: 14; j_call: TRBJ1-6; d_call: -; cdr3_nt: TGTGCCTGGAGTGGGTCTACAGGGTCCCAGCCCCTCCACTTT; cdr3_aa: CAWSGSTGSQPLHF
v_call: TRBV9; clone_size: -; cdr3_length: 16; j_call: TRBJ1-3; d_call: -; cdr3_nt: TGTGCCAGCAGCGTAGCTTCGGACCTCTCTGGAAACACCATATATTTT; cdr3_aa: CASSVASDLSGNTIYF
v_call: TRBV7-2; clone_size: -; cdr3_length: 12; j_call: TRBJ1-5; d_call: -; cdr3_nt: TGTGCCAGCAGCTTGATGGGTCAGCCCCAGCATTTT; cdr3_aa: CASSLMGQPQHF
v_call: TRBV19; clone_size: few; cdr3_length: 16; j_call: TRBJ2-7; d_call: -; cdr3_nt: TGTGCCAGTAGTATCGGAGTGGGGACTGTGTACTACGAGCAGTACTTC; cdr3_aa: CASSIGVGTVYYEQYF
v_call: TRBV19; clone_size: -; cdr3_length: 15; j_call: TRBJ1-6; d_call: -; cdr3_nt: TGTGCCAGTAGCCGACTCGGGTTCATCGATTCACCCCTCCACTTT; cdr3_aa: CASSRLGFIDSPLHF